Listed below are T cell receptor beta chains from one sample, sequenced in a study of cytomegalovirus exposure and HLA in healthy donors. Measured with immunoSEQ multiplex PCR; TCRdb has only the in-frame clones, and not every one. The table includes about 120,000 clones, more than 60% detected once. Sequencing was done on a sample of PBMCs. These receptors all come from a female donor in good health and CMV-seronegative. The CDR3 runs from the conserved cysteine through the conserved F or W. D genes are given only for firm matches. Some rows mark clone size as missing; the rest say once, few, many or name a class of expanded clone.

j_call,cdr3_length,v_call,clone_size,d_call,cdr3_nt,cdr3_aa
TRBJ1-1,13,TRBV7-8,NA,NA,TGTGCCAGCAGCCGCTTGGCCGTCACTGAAGCTTTCTTT,CASSRLAVTEAFF
TRBJ2-7,15,TRBV5-4,NA,TRBD2,TGTGCCAGCAGCTTGGGACTAGCGGAGACCTACGAGCAGTACTTC,CASSLGLAETYEQYF
TRBJ1-6,14,TRBV6-5,NA,TRBD1,TGTGCCAGCAGTCGCGGGACAGGAGAATCACCCCTCCACTTT,CASSRGTGESPLHF
TRBJ1-3,14,TRBV19,NA,NA,TGTGCCAGTAGTATGCCTGGGAGTGGAAACACCATATATTTT,CASSMPGSGNTIYF
TRBJ1-5,13,TRBV6-1,few,NA,TGTGCCAGCAGTGAAAGCGGGGTTCAGCCCCAGCATTTT,CASSESGVQPQHF
TRBJ2-7,16,TRBV9,NA,TRBD2,TGTGCCAGCAGCCTGACTAGCGGGGCCTGGAGGGGGGAGCAGTACTTC,CASSLTSGAWRGEQYF
TRBJ1-1,10,TRBV29-1,NA,NA,TGCAGCGGAGTGAACACTGAAGCTTTCTTT,CSGVNTEAFF
TRBJ2-5,15,TRBV9,NA,TRBD2,TGTGCCAGCAGCAAGACTAGCGGGGGTGGAGAGACCCAGTACTTC,CASSKTSGGGETQYF
TRBJ1-1,18,TRBV5-5,NA,TRBD1,TGTGCCAGCAGCTTGGGTGCGTCGGCAGGGGGCTGGTACACTGAAGCTTTCTTT,CASSLGASAGGWYTEAFF
TRBJ2-1,15,TRBV14,NA,NA,TGTGCCAGCAACCGACAGGAACGCTCCTACAATGAGCAGTTCTTC,CASNRQERSYNEQFF
TRBJ1-5,16,TRBV10-2,few,NA,TGCGCCAGCAGTGAGTCGTGGGGGGATAGCAATCAGCCCCAGCATTTT,CASSESWGDSNQPQHF
TRBJ2-5,15,TRBV6-1,NA,TRBD2,TGTGCCAGCACCAAAGGTAGCGGGGGGGCGGAGACCCAGTACTTC,CASTKGSGGAETQYF
TRBJ1-1,16,TRBV13,NA,TRBD1,TGTGCCAGCAGCTTAAGAGGGGGCTGGGGTGGGACTGAAGCTTTCTTT,CASSLRGGWGGTEAFF
TRBJ1-1,15,TRBV5-5,once,NA,TGTGCCAGCAGCTTGTTACGGAGAATGAACACTGAAGCTTTCTTT,CASSLLRRMNTEAFF
TRBJ1-2,13,TRBV19,NA,NA,TGTGCCAGTAGGGGCCGGGACACCTATGGCTACACCTTC,CASRGRDTYGYTF
TRBJ2-3,12,TRBV11-2,NA,NA,TGTGCCAGCAGCTCCGGGACAGATACGCAGTATTTT,CASSSGTDTQYF
TRBJ1-5,16,TRBV5-1,NA,NA,TGCGCCAGCAGCTTGGAAAGGGACATTAGCAATCAGCCCCAGCATTTT,CASSLERDISNQPQHF
TRBJ1-1,14,TRBV2,NA,NA,TGTGCCAGCAGTGACTGGTGGAGGCCCACTGAAGCTTTCTTT,CASSDWWRPTEAFF
TRBJ1-2,15,TRBV7-2,once,TRBD1,TGTGCCAGCAGCTTAGACAGGGGGCGCGACTATGGCTACACCTTC,CASSLDRGRDYGYTF
TRBJ2-7,16,TRBV5-1,NA,NA,TGCGCCAGCAGCTTGGAGGGGCTTATTAATTCCTACGAGCAGTACTTC,CASSLEGLINSYEQYF
TRBJ1-6,16,TRBV7-2,NA,NA,TGTGCCAGCAGCTCGGTGGGCACAGTCTTCGCCTCACCCCTCCACTTT,CASSSVGTVFASPLHF
TRBJ2-7,15,TRBV10-3,NA,TRBD2,TGTGCCATCAGAAAACAAAGCGGGGGAGACCACGAGCAGTACTTC,CAIRKQSGGDHEQYF
TRBJ2-1,15,TRBV5-1,NA,NA,TGCGCCAGCAGCCGAGACCCAGGGGTTCGCGGTGAGCAGTTCTTC,CASSRDPGVRGEQFF
TRBJ2-3,18,TRBV7-8,NA,TRBD2,TGTGCCAGCAGCCGAAGCACCGGACTAGCGGGGGGCACAGATACGCAGTATTTT,CASSRSTGLAGGTDTQYF
TRBJ1-6,15,TRBV27,NA,NA,TGTGCCAGCAGTTCCAAAACAGGGCTTAATTCACCCCTCCACTTT,CASSSKTGLNSPLHF
TRBJ2-3,16,TRBV7-3,NA,TRBD2,TGTGCCAGCAGCTTAAACGCGGGGGGCACGGGAGATACGCAGTATTTT,CASSLNAGGTGDTQYF
TRBJ2-1,11,TRBV27,NA,NA,TGTGCCGCCAGGGGTGGCAATGAGCAGTTCTTC,CAARGGNEQFF
TRBJ2-5,17,TRBV25-1,NA,TRBD2,TGTGCCAGCAGTGAAGGGAGACTAGCGGGGGCACAAGAGACCCAGTACTTC,CASSEGRLAGAQETQYF
TRBJ2-5,14,TRBV29-1,NA,TRBD2,TGCAGCGTTCTCACAGGACTAGGCTTCGAGACCCAGTACTTC,CSVLTGLGFETQYF
TRBJ1-1,13,TRBV10-3,NA,NA,TGTGCCATCAGTGATGAACGGGACACTGAAGCTTTCTTT,CAISDERDTEAFF
TRBJ2-1,16,TRBV9,NA,TRBD2,TGTGCCAGCAGCGAGCTAGCGGGGGGGTACCTGGGAGAGCAGTTCTTC,CASSELAGGYLGEQFF
TRBJ2-7,17,TRBV27,NA,TRBD1,TGTGCCAGCAGTCCCCATTTCGGGACAGGGGGAACCTACGAGCAGTACTTC,CASSPHFGTGGTYEQYF
TRBJ1-4,15,TRBV7-9,few,NA,TGTGCCAGCAGCTTGGGGGCAACAACTAATGAAAAACTGTTTTTT,CASSLGATTNEKLFF
TRBJ2-1,14,TRBV7-8,NA,NA,TGTGCCAGCAGCTTCCTCCCAGGGGCCAATGAGCAGTTCTTC,CASSFLPGANEQFF
TRBJ1-3,15,TRBV5-4,NA,NA,TGTGCCAGCAGTCGTGAGGGCCCCTCCGGAAACACCATATATTTT,CASSREGPSGNTIYF
TRBJ2-6,16,TRBV5-1,NA,TRBD1,TGCGCCAGCACCCCGGGACAGGGTGGTGGGGCCAACGTCCTGACTTTC,CASTPGQGGGANVLTF
TRBJ2-2,17,TRBV10-2,NA,TRBD1,TGCGCCAGCAGTTCCGGGACAGGGGGACCGAACACCGGGGAGCTGTTTTTT,CASSSGTGGPNTGELFF